The 15 T cell receptor beta chains presented below share a single source sample, sequenced in a study of blood T cell repertoires in COVID-19. Some clones are missing from TCRdb's copy, which holds only in-frame ones; the method was immunoSEQ multiplex PCR. The table includes approximately 120,000 clones, about four fifths detected once. The material sequenced was PBMCs or T cells enriched from blood (not recorded which). Receptor source: a man under 40 who had recovered from COVID-19.

The CDR3 nucleotides are TGTGCCAGCAGCTTAAGGGAGCGCATTAACTATGGCTACACCTTC. This codes for CASSLRERINYGYTF. V usage is TRBV5-6 and J usage is TRBJ1-2; D is uncertain. Germline assignment: CDR1 SGHDT and CDR2 YYEEEE. V shed 2 bases and J shed 1 base, with 12 bases lying between them. The CDR3 is 15 residues long.

This clone has ten or more counts. This chain joins TRBV5-4 and TRBJ2-7; 11 bases map to TRBD1. From germline, CDR1 is SGHNT and CDR2 YYREEE (reference sequence). The V and J ends lost 3 bases and 5 bases, in that order; junction bases with no gene match: 4. CDR3 size: 14 residues. The CDR3 DNA is TGTGCCAGCAGCTGGGACAGGGGGTCAAACGAGCAGTACTTC. Translated: CASSWDRGSNEQYF. The full variable domain, in which reference TRBV5-4 and TRBJ2-7 provide the parts outside the CDR3, is ETGVTQSPTHLIKTRGQQVTLRCSSQSGHNTVSWYQQALGQGPQFIFQYYREEENGRGNFPPRFSGLQFPNYSSELNVNALELDDSALYLCASSWDRGSNEQYFGPGTRLTVT.

This clone has only a few counts. This chain connects TRBV2 to TRBJ2-1; 8 bases agree with TRBD1. V shed 7 bases, J shed 1 base, and the junction held 0 bases outside the gene matches. This CDR3 comprises 13 residues. Germline loops: CDR1 SNHLY, CDR2 FYNNEI. The CDR3 is CASNRGSYNEQFF. DNA for the CDR3: TGTGCCAGCAACAGGGGGTCCTACAATGAGCAGTTCTTC.

The gene calls are TRBV28 and TRBJ2-7; 7 nucleotides match TRBD1. This CDR3 is 15 amino acids long. Germline CDR1 reads MDHEN; CDR2 reads SYDVKM. V gave up 6 bases and J gave up 0 bases; unmatched junction bases: 8. The DNA of the CDR3 is TGTGCCAGCAGACCCGGGACAGTACTCTCCTACGAGCAGTACTTC. Translating gives CASRPGTVLSYEQYF.

This sequence joins TRBV6-6 and TRBJ1-1; TRBD1 matches 9 bases. J gave up 3 bases and V 6 bases, and 2 bases lay outside the gene matches. The germline CDR1 and CDR2 sequences are MNHNY and SVGAGI (reference sequence). The length of the CDR3 is 13 residues. Here the CDR3 reads CASSRDRDTEAFF. DNA for the CDR3: TGTGCCAGCAGCCGGGACAGGGACACTGAAGCTTTCTTT.

The chain couples TRBV6-2 or TRBV6-3 to TRBJ1-5, with a tentative D call TRBD1 (5 bases). V was clipped by 3 bases and J by 5 bases, with 11 bases between them. CDR3 length equals 14 residues. Germline V CDR1 and CDR2: MNHEY, SVGEGT. This chain's CDR3 is CASSYDSRYQPQHF. Written as DNA, the CDR3 is TGTGCCAGCAGTTATGACAGCAGGTATCAGCCCCAGCATTTT.

This chain links TRBV28 with TRBJ1-5, with TRBD1 as a possible D gene (6 bases). Germline loops: CDR1 MDHEN, CDR2 SYDVKM. The V end lost 3 bases, the J end lost 2 bases, and 14 bases lay between the germline ends. CDR3 size: 16 residues. CDR3 in amino acids: CASSLIQGRGNQPQHF. The CDR3 nucleotides are TGTGCCAGCAGTTTGATTCAGGGGAGGGGCAATCAGCCCCAGCATTTT.

The gene calls are TRBV2 and TRBJ2-5; 8 nucleotides align to TRBD2. The CDR3 consists of 15 residues. From germline, CDR1 is SNHLY and CDR2 FYNNEI. The V and J ends lost 4 bases and 1 base, in that order; junction bases with no gene match: 5. DNA of the CDR3: TGTGCCAGCAGTGCCCTACTAGCGGTCCAAGAGACCCAGTACTTC. The encoded protein is CASSALLAVQETQYF.

The chain employs TRBV6-5 and TRBJ1-1, with D hard to call. The CDR3 sequence is 16 residues long. Germline V gene sequence: CDR1 MNHEY, CDR2 SVGAGI. Trimming pared 2 bases from V and 4 bases from J, leaving 17 bases between. DNA for the CDR3: TGTGCCAGCAGTTACGGGGAGGGCCAAATGGGCACTGAAGCTTTCTTT. It translates to CASSYGEGQMGTEAFF.

This clone was seen only once. V gene TRBV19 combines with J gene TRBJ1-1, with no clear D. V was pared by 5 bases and J by 0 bases, with 7 bases between. CDR3 length: 13 amino acids. Germline values: CDR1 LNHDA, CDR2 SQIVND (reference sequence). The CDR3 protein is CASSWSVNTEAFF. CDR3 nucleotide sequence: TGTGCCAGTAGTTGGTCGGTGAACACTGAAGCTTTCTTT.

The chain links TRBV6-5 to TRBJ2-1, with 9 bases aligning to TRBD1. The CDR3 runs to 16 residues. The germline gives CDR1 MNHEY, CDR2 SVGAGI. The ends lost 2 bases at V and 6 bases at J; junction bases unmatched: 8. In DNA, the CDR3 is TGTGCCAGCAGTTACGAGGGGACAGGGATAGGCAATGAGCAGTTCTTC. It yields the protein CASSYEGTGIGNEQFF.

The chain is built from TRBV10-3 and TRBJ1-5; D is undetermined. This CDR3 comprises 16 residues. Germline CDR1 reads ENHRY; CDR2 reads SYGVKD. V shed 2 bases and J shed 0 bases, with 11 bases lying between them. The DNA for the CDR3 is TGTGCCATCAGTGAGGTCCCCGTCCTTAGCAATCAGCCCCAGCATTTT. Residues: CAISEVPVLSNQPQHF.

This clone appeared many times. The V call is TRBV6-1, the J call TRBJ1-1, with TRBD1 as a possible D gene (5 bases). Germline CDR1 and CDR2: MNHNS and SASEGT. The CDR3 sequence is 12 residues long. The V end lost 2 bases, the J end lost 5 bases, and 6 bases lay between the germline ends. The CDR3 nucleotides are TGTGCCAGCAGTGAACGGGGGACTGAAGCTTTCTTT. Translated, it gives CASSERGTEAFF.

The chain carries TRBV7-3 and TRBJ1-2; TRBD1 agrees at 7 bases. The CDR3 loop spans 15 amino acids. With V trimmed by 2 bases and J by 7 bases, 10 bases remained unmatched. The germline gives CDR1 SGHTA, CDR2 FQGTGA. The CDR3 nucleotides read TGTGCCAGCAGCTTAGAGGGACAGCCCTATGGTGGCTACACCTTC. Translation: CASSLEGQPYGGYTF.

The rearrangement uses TRBV7-2 and TRBJ1-6; D gene unclear. The ends were cut back, 8 bases at V and 1 base at J, with 3 bases in the middle. Per germline, CDR1 SGHTA and CDR2 FQGNSA. The CDR3 runs to 12 residues. CDR3 loop: CASLSYNSPLHF. DNA for the CDR3: TGTGCCAGCTTATCCTATAATTCACCCCTCCACTTT.